This T cell receptor beta chain was identified during a study of blood T cell repertoires in COVID-19. This CDR3 region has 15 residues. Trimming cost V 0 bases and J 5 bases; bases outside gene matches: 6. The V gene's germline CDR1 is SGHNT and CDR2 YYREEE (reference sequence). Sequencing was performed with immunoSEQ multiplex PCR; in TCRdb, only in-frame clones are kept and a portion is missing. Of a few hundred thousand clones listed, about 80% are singletons. The TCR was taken from a man aged 50 or older who had recovered from COVID-19. The rearrangement links TRBV5-4 to TRBJ2-5; 8 bases agree with TRBD1. Specimen: PBMCs or T cells enriched from blood (not recorded which). The CDR3 loop is CASSLDARGRETQYF. The CDR3 nucleotides are TGTGCCAGCAGCTTGGATGCCAGGGGGCGTGAGACCCAGTACTTC.